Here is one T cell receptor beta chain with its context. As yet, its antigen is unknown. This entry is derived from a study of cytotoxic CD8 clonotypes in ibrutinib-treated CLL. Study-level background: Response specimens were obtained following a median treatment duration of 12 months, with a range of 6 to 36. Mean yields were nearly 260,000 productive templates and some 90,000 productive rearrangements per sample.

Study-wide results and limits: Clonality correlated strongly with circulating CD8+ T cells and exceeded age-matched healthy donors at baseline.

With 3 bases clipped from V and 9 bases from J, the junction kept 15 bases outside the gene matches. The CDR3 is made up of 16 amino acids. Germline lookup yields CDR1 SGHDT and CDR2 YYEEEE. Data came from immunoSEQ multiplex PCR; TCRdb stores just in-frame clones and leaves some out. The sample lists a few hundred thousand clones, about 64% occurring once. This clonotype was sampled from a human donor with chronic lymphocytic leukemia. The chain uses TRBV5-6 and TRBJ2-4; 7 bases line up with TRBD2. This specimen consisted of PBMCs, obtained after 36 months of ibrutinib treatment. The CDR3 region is CASSSNGLVGFSIQYF. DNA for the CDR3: TGTGCCAGCAGCTCCAATGGACTAGTTGGTTTCAGCATTCAGTACTTC.